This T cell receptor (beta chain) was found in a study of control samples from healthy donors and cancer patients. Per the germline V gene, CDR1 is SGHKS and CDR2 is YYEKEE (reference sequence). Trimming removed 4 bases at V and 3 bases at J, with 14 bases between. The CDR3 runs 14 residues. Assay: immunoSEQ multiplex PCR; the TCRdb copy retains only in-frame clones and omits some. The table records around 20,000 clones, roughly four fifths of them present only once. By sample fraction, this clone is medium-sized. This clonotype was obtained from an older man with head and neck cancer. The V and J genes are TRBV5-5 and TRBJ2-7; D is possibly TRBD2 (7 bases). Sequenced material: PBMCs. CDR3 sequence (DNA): TGTGCCAGCAGCCGCCGGGGGGCCGACTACGAGCAGTACTTC. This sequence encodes CASSRRGADYEQYF.